Listed here are 5 T cell receptor beta chains from one sample, sequenced in a study of shared clonotypes between healthy human individuals. The table came from immunoSEQ multiplex PCR; TCRdb's copy has only in-frame clones and leaves some out. The sample holds a few hundred thousand clones, 74% seen once. Input material: memory CD4+ T cells sorted from blood. This sample's subset: CD45RA-negative fraction. These receptors were collected from a man younger than 45 in good health.

The rearrangement links TRBV25-1 to TRBJ2-5; the D gene is possibly TRBD2 (5 bases). The CDR3 covers 16 residues. Germline V gene sequence: CDR1 MGHDK, CDR2 SYGVNS. V dropped 3 bases and J dropped 2 bases, with 16 bases sitting between them. Here the CDR3 DNA reads TGTGCCAGCAGTGATCTTCGGGGTAGAGGGCAAGAGACCCAGTACTTC. This sequence encodes CASSDLRGRGQETQYF.

The chain employs TRBV6-6 and TRBJ2-7, with 7 bases lining up with TRBD1. The CDR3 runs to 14 residues. The ends lost 0 bases at V and 1 base at J; junction bases unmatched: 0. Germline CDR1 reads MNHNY; CDR2 reads SVGAGI (reference sequence). The CDR3 here is CASSYSGQSYEQYF. The CDR3, as DNA: TGTGCCAGCAGTTACTCGGGACAGTCCTACGAGCAGTACTTC.

The chain combines TRBV5-6 with TRBJ2-7, with D tentatively TRBD2 (6 bases). The CDR3 has 13 residues. The V gene lost 2 bases and the J gene lost 5 bases, with 11 bases spanning the gap. Germline assignment: CDR1 SGHDT and CDR2 YYEEEE. The CDR3 nucleotides read TGTGCCAGCAGCTTTATCTCGGGGGACGAGCAGTACTTC. This translates into CASSFISGDEQYF.

This clone was counted at least ten times. The CDR3, as DNA: TGTGCCAGCAGTGGACAGGCTTCCTACAATGAGCAGTTCTTC. This encodes CASSGQASYNEQFF. The gene calls are TRBV2 and TRBJ2-1; TRBD1 is a possible D gene (6 bases). The CDR3 contains 14 residues. V lost 4 bases and J 1 base, leaving 8 bases between the germline ends. Germline lookup yields CDR1 SNHLY and CDR2 FYNNEI.

The rearrangement joins TRBV4-1 to TRBJ2-1; 15 bases fit TRBD2. The V segment lost 3 bases and the J segment 3 bases; nucleotides outside the gene matches: 6. The CDR3 covers 18 residues. Germline V gene sequence: CDR1 MGHRA, CDR2 YSYEKL. CDR3 region: CASSHPRTSGRGYNEQFF. The CDR3 coding sequence is TGCGCCAGCAGCCACCCCAGGACTAGCGGGAGGGGCTACAATGAGCAGTTCTTC.